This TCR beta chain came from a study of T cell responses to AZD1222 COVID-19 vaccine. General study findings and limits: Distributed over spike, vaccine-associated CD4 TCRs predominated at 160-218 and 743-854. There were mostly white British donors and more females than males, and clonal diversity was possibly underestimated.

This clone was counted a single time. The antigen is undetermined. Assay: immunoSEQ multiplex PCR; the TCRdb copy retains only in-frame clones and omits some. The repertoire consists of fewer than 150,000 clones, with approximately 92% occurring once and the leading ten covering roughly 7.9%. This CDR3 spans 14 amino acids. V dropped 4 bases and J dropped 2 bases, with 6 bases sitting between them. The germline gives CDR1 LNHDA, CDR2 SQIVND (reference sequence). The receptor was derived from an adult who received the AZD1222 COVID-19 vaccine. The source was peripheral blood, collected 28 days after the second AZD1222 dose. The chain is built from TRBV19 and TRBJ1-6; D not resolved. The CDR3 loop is CASSSEAYNSPLHF. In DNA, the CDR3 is TGTGCCAGTAGTAGTGAGGCCTATAATTCACCCCTCCACTTT.